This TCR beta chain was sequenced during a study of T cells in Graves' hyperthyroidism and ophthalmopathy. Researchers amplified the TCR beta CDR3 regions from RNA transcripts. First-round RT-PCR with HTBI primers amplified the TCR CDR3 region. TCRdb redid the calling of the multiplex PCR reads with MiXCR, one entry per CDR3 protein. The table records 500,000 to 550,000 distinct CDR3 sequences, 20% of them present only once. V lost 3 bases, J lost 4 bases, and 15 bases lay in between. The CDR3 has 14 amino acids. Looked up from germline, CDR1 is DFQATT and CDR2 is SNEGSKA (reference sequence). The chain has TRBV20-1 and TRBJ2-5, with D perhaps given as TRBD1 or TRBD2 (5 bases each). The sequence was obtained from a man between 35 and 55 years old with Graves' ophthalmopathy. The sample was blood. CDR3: CSARGTQIGETQYF. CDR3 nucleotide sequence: TGCAGTGCTAGGGGGACCCAAATCGGAGAGACCCAGTACTTC.